The sequence of this TCR beta chain was determined in a study of beta chain features in type 1 diabetes. The study reverse transcribed the entire isolated RNA, so it sequenced expressed TCRB transcripts. TCRdb keeps only in-frame clones here, not all; method: immunoSEQ multiplex PCR. The table shows about 240,000 clones, with more than 11% occurring only once. Isolation of CD4+ naive, central memory, regulatory and stem cell-like memory cells was achieved by sorting via CD45RO/CCR7/CD25/CD127/CD95/CD27. This CDR3 comprises 15 residues. Germline V gene sequence: CDR1 SGHNT, CDR2 YYREEE (reference sequence). Trimming removed 4 bases from V and 5 bases from J, with 17 bases in between. This clone was observed a handful of times. Its antigen is still unknown. The study's findings and limits: Among all four CD4+ subsets, Type 1 diabetes patients had TCRB CDR3s that were moderately but significantly shorter.

The source is a man younger than 45 with type 1 diabetes. The sequenced sample was naive CD4+ T cells from blood. The chain is built from TRBV5-4 and TRBJ2-3; perhaps TRBD2 as D (6 bases). DNA of the CDR3: TGTGCCAGCAGCCCGACTAGGGGTGTAGTAGATACGCAGTATTTT. It specifies CASSPTRGVVDTQYF.